This T cell receptor (beta chain) is drawn from a study of T cells in Graves' hyperthyroidism and ophthalmopathy. Overall study results and limits: Before onset, ophthalmopathy was predicted by the model a median 6.5 months earlier.

The CDR3 sequence is 14 residues long. V was pared by 1 base and J by 6 bases, with 13 bases between. Germline V gene data show CDR1 as MNHNS and CDR2 as SASEGT. The investigators amplified TCR beta CDR3 regions from RNA transcripts. HTBI primers were the set used in a first-round RT-PCR of the TCR CDR3. TCRdb fed the multiplex PCR reads into MiXCR, producing one record per CDR3 protein. This table holds hundreds of thousands of distinct CDR3 sequences, around 17% found once. Aged 18 to 65, the patients had hyperthyroidism that was newly diagnosed and had lasted under 2 months. Exclusion of patients followed from uncontrolled infection, other autoimmune disease, pregnancy or lactation. Clinical symptoms, serum thyroxine, TRAb, thyroid ultrasound and orbital computed tomography informed diagnoses. This clonotype was seen ten or more times. What it recognizes is unknown.

What was sequenced was blood. The sequence was collected from a woman between 18 and 29 years old with Graves' hyperthyroidism. The chain combines TRBV6-1 with TRBJ2-7; perhaps D is TRBD1 or TRBD2 (6 bases each). CDR3 in amino acids: CASSEEGEVAEQYF. In nucleotides, the CDR3 is TGTGCCAGCAGTGAAGAGGGGGAGGTGGCCGAGCAGTACTTC.